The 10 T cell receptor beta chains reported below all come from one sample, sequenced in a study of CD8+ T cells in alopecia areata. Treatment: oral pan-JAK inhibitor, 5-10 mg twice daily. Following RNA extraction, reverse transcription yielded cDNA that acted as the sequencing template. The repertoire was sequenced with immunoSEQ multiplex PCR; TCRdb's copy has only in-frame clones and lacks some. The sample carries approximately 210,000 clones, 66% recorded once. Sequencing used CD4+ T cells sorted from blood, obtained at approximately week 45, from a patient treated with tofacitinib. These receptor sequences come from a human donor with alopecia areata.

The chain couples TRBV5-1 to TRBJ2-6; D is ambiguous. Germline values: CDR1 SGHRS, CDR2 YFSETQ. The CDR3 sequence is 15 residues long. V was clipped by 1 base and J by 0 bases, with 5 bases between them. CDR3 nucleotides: TGCGCCAGCAGCTTGAGTTTCTCTGGGGCCAACGTCCTGACTTTC. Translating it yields CASSLSFSGANVLTF.

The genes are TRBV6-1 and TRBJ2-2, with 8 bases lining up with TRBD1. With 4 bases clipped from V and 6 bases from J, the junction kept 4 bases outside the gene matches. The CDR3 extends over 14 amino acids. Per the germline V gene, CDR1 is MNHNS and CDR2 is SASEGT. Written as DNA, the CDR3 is TGTGCCAGCAGTGCAGACAGGGGCTCCGGGGAGCTGTTTTTT. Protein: CASSADRGSGELFF.

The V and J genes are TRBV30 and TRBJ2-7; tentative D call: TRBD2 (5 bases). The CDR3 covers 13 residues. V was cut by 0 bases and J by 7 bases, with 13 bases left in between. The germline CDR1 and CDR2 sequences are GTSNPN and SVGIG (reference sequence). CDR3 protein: CAWSVSGIGEQYF. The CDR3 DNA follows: TGTGCCTGGAGTGTGTCGGGGATTGGTGAGCAGTACTTC.

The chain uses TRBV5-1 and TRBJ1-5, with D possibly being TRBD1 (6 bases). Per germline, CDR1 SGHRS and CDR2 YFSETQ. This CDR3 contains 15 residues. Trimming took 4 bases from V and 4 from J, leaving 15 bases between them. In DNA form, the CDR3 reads TGCGCCAGCAGCCAGGAGGGGGGTGGAAATCAGCCCCAGCATTTT. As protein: CASSQEGGGNQPQHF.

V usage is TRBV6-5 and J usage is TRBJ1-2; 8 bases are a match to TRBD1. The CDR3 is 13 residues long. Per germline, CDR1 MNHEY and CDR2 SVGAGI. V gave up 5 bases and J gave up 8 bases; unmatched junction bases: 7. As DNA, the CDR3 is TGTGCCAGCAGTCGGACAGGGACGGGAGGCTACACCTTC. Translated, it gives CASSRTGTGGYTF.

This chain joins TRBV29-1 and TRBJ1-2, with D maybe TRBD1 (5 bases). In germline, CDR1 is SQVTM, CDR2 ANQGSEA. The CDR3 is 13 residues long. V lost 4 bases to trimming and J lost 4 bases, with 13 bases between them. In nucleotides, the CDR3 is TGCAGCGTTGGAGAGACAGTTGTCTATGGCTACACCTTC. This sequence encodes CSVGETVVYGYTF.

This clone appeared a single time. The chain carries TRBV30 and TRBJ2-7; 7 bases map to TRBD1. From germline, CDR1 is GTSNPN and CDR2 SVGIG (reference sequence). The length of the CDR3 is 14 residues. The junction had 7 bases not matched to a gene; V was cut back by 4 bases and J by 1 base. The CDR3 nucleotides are TGTGCCTGGACCCCGGGACAGCCGTCCTACGAGCAGTACTTC. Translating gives CAWTPGQPSYEQYF.

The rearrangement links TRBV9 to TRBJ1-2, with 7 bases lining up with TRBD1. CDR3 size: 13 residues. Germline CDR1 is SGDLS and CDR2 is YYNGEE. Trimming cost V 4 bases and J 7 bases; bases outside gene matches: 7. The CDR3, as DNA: TGTGCCAGCAGCCCGAGGGGGCTGGGTGGCTACACCTTC. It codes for CASSPRGLGGYTF.

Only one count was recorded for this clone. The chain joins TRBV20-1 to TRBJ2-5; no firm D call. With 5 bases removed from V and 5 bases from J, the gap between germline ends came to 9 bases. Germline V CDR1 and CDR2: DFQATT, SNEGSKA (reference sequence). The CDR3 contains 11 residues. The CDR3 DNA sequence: TGCAGTGCTTTACTAAGGGAGACCCAGTACTTC. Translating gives CSALLRETQYF.

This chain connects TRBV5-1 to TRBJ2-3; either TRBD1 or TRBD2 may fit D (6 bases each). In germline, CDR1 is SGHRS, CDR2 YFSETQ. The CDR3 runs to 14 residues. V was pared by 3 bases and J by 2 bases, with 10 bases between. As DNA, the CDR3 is TGCGCCAGCAGCTCCGGGGGCTACACAGATACGCAGTATTTT. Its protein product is CASSSGGYTDTQYF.